Below, one T cell receptor (beta chain) is given with its context. The table came from immunoSEQ multiplex PCR; TCRdb's copy has only in-frame clones and leaves some out. The top ten hold 1.7% of the sample, which has around 100,000 clones, approximately 91% seen once. These data are taken from a study of T cell responses to AZD1222 COVID-19 vaccine. The starting material was peripheral blood, obtained on day 0 of AZD1222 vaccination. The clonotype was recovered from an adult in good health.

Written as DNA, the CDR3 is TGTGCCTGGAGGGTGGGAGGGGACTATGGCTACACCTTC. Encoded protein: CAWRVGGDYGYTF. The rearrangement uses TRBV30 and TRBJ1-2, with D possibly TRBD1 on 5 matching bases. Germline assignment: CDR1 GTSNPN and CDR2 SVGIG (reference sequence). The CDR3 contains 13 residues. Deletions cut 3 bases from V and 3 bases from J, with 11 bases between. The whole variable domain, filled in from reference TRBV30 and TRBJ1-2, reads SQTIHQWPATLVQPVGSPLSLECTVEGTSNPNLYWYRQAAGRGLQLLFYSVGIGQISSEVPQNLSASRPQDRQFILSSKKLLLSDSGFYLCAWRVGGDYGYTFGSGTRLTVV.